This T cell receptor (beta chain) was captured by sequencing in a study of cytomegalovirus exposure and HLA in healthy donors. With V trimmed by 5 bases and J by 9 bases, 13 bases remained unmatched. CDR1 and CDR2 from the germline V gene are MDHEN and SYDVKM. The CDR3 sequence is 16 residues long. PCR was performed using 60 Vbeta and 13 Jbeta primers. The data were produced by immunoSEQ multiplex PCR, yet TCRdb's version contains in-frame clones alone and is incomplete. The table lists 150,000 to 200,000 clones, 70% to 80% of them singletons, with 1.5% to 1.9% in the top ten. This TCR was recovered from a man aged 40-49 years in good health and CMV-seronegative. Sample: PBMCs. The chain carries TRBV28 and TRBJ2-1, with 10 bases identical to TRBD2. The CDR3 bases are TGTGCCAGCAGTCCCCCAAGCGGGAGGGCCCTCTCTGAGCAGTTCTTC. This translates into CASSPPSGRALSEQFF.